This note documents a single T cell receptor beta chain sequence. Its specificity is unknown. The source of the sample is a study of shared clonotypes between healthy human individuals. Germline V lookup: CDR1 MNHEY, CDR2 SVGAGI. The CDR3 is 15 amino acids. J lost 4 bases, V lost 7 bases, and 11 bases had no gene match. Sequencing was performed with immunoSEQ multiplex PCR; in TCRdb, only in-frame clones are kept and a portion is missing. The table includes roughly 1,100,000 clones, about three quarters detected once. General study findings and limits: Non-shared clonotypes had lower generation probabilities than clonotypes shared by all four sorted-subset donors. Clonotype sharing across a few donors was observed for roughly 5% of naive CD4 clonotypes.

This chain links TRBV6-5 with TRBJ1-2; 8 bases agree with TRBD1. Material for sequencing was memory CD4+ T cells sorted from blood. As to subset: CD45RA-negative fraction. This TCR was recovered from a man younger than 35 in good health. The CDR3 protein is CASTNEQGGGYGYTF. CDR3 DNA sequence: TGTGCCAGCACCAATGAACAGGGGGGCGGCTATGGCTACACCTTC.